There are many counts of the clone carrying this T cell receptor beta chain. These data belong to a study of human T cells and chemical hapten exposure. Attachment of unique molecular identifiers to individual cDNA molecules was performed in the library. TCRdb re-called the RACE reads through MiXCR, storing one row per CDR3 protein. This table holds over 55,000 distinct CDR3 sequences, 8% to 10% found once. Stated time point: pre-sensitization, week 0. Treatment meaning: therapeutic diphenylcyclopropenone sensitization with weekly scalp DPC. Alopecia patients, 18 to 70 years old and DPC-suitable, served as donors. Extraction yielded total RNA from whole blood (unfractionated). V was cut by 5 bases and J by 9 bases, with 14 bases left in between. The CDR3 has 13 residues.

The chain combines TRBV12-3 or TRBV12-4 with TRBJ2-1, with D unclear. The receptor's source is a man aged 40-50 years with alopecia areata. Some clones in this sample may be carry-over from other donors' samples. The starting material was whole blood, obtained in connection with sensitization to the hapten diphenylcyclopropenone (DPC). The CDR3 loop reads CASSPQWPLEQFF. The CDR3 DNA reads TGTGCCAGCAGTCCTCAGTGGCCTCTTGAGCAGTTCTTC.